Below, one T cell receptor beta chain is given with its context. The antigen remains unidentified. These data originate in a study of T cell responses to AZD1222 COVID-19 vaccine. Broader study findings: Per reports, nearly half of all spike-specific TCRs target regions that are unmutated in variants.

Trimming at V came to 1 base and at J to 7 bases, leaving 6 bases not matched to a gene. CDR3 length: 15 residues. CDR1 is ENHRY and CDR2 is SYGVKD in the germline V gene. Sequenced by immunoSEQ multiplex PCR; TCRdb stores in-frame clones only, minus some. Among fewer than 100,000 clones listed, roughly 84% were seen once. The chain joins TRBV10-3 to TRBJ2-1; TRBD2 matches at 8 bases. Source: peripheral blood, taken 28 days after the second AZD1222 dose. The sequence was obtained from an adult who received the AZD1222 COVID-19 vaccine. The CDR3 bases are TGTGCCATCAGTGAGTTGGTAGCGGGGTCAAATGAGCAGTTCTTC. Encoded protein: CAISELVAGSNEQFF.